These 9 T cell receptor beta chains were sequenced from one sample in a study of T cells after yellow fever vaccination. MiXCR was run by TCRdb on the 5' RACE reads, yielding one entry per CDR3 protein. This table holds some 150,000 distinct CDR3 sequences, approximately 10% found once. The source was CD8+ T cells sorted from PBMCs, collected 15 days after the yellow fever booster vaccination. Receptor source: a man younger than 30 who received the YFV17D yellow fever vaccine.

The genes are TRBV4-2 and TRBJ2-5, with TRBD2 matching over 10 bases. This CDR3 comprises 17 residues. The V segment lost 3 bases and the J segment 0 bases; nucleotides outside the gene matches: 7. Germline V gene data show CDR1 as LGHNA and CDR2 as YNFKEQ. The CDR3 DNA reads TGTGCCAGCAGCCACTACGGGACTAGCGAGTACCAAGAGACCCAGTACTTC. Translating it yields CASSHYGTSEYQETQYF.

The rearrangement links TRBV6-2 or TRBV6-3 to TRBJ1-1, with D possibly being TRBD1 (6 bases). The germline V gene has CDR1 MNHEY and CDR2 SVGEGT. The CDR3 length is 13 residues. Between the trimmed V and J ends, which lost 8 bases and 3 bases, there was a span of 13 bases. The DNA for the CDR3 is TGTGCCAGCGGAGGCCCAGGGGACACTGAAGCTTTCTTT. It encodes CASGGPGDTEAFF.

The gene calls are TRBV12-3 or TRBV12-4 and TRBJ2-7; tentative D call: TRBD2 (5 bases). V was shortened by 5 bases and J by 3 bases, with 17 bases between the two germline ends. This CDR3 is 15 amino acids long. The CDR3 sequence: CASSSYGGESYEQYF. DNA of the CDR3: TGTGCCAGCAGTAGCTACGGAGGAGAAAGCTACGAGCAGTACTTC.

The chain joins TRBV5-1 to TRBJ2-1, with TRBD2 identical over 10 bases. From germline, CDR1 is SGHRS and CDR2 YFSETQ. Losses at the gene ends were 7 bases for V and 5 bases for J; bases not matched to a gene: 6. This CDR3 is 14 amino acids long. CDR3 nucleotides: TGCGCCAGCGGTTGGACTAGCGGCCACAATGAGCAGTTCTTC. Translating gives CASGWTSGHNEQFF.

This clonotype turned up a few times. The chain carries TRBV5-1 and TRBJ2-7, with 9 bases aligning to TRBD1. The CDR3 is 16 residues long. J gave up 3 bases and V 7 bases, and 14 bases lay outside the gene matches. The germline CDR1 and CDR2 sequences are SGHRS and YFSETQ. CDR3 coding DNA: TGCGCCAGCGCACTCCTACCGGGACAGGGCTTCTACGAGCAGTACGTC. It is translated as CASALLPGQGFYEQYV.

Only a few counts were recorded for this clonotype. The chain combines TRBV6-6 with TRBJ2-5, with 7 nucleotides matching TRBD1. The CDR3 sequence is 15 residues long. V lost 6 bases to trimming and J lost 3 bases; unmatched junction nucleotides: 10. In germline, CDR1 is MNHNY, CDR2 SVGAGI (reference sequence). CDR3 DNA: TGTGCCAGCAGAAACGTAGGACAGGAGAAAGAGACCCAGTACTTC. This codes for CASRNVGQEKETQYF.

This clonotype showed up just a few times. This chain uses TRBV6-2 or TRBV6-3 with TRBJ2-7; D is possibly TRBD2 (5 bases). Looked up from germline, CDR1 is MNHEY and CDR2 is SVGEGT. The CDR3 runs to 13 residues. V shed 2 bases and J shed 6 bases, with 11 bases lying between them. CDR3 sequence: CASSYGLALEQYV. The CDR3 nucleotides read TGTGCCAGCAGTTACGGTCTAGCACTCGAGCAGTACGTC.

This clonotype was seen more than once but under ten times. The chain joins TRBV11-2 to TRBJ2-6, with 12 bases lining up with TRBD1. V trimming: 4 bases; J trimming: 3 bases; junction bases outside the gene matches: 4. Per germline, CDR1 SGHAT and CDR2 FQNNGV. The CDR3 contains 17 residues. CDR3 region: CASSSGTGGFGANVLTF. In DNA, the CDR3 is TGTGCCAGCAGCTCCGGGACAGGGGGCTTTGGGGCCAACGTCCTGACTTTC.

CDR3 in amino acids: CASSSRQGPEAFF. The CDR3 nucleotides read TGTGCCAGCAGCTCCCGACAGGGCCCTGAAGCTTTCTTT. The chain joins TRBV7-9 to TRBJ1-1; 7 bases align to TRBD1. After removal of 4 bases from V and 6 bases from J, the junction contained 5 bases not matched to a gene. Looked up from germline, CDR1 is SEHNR and CDR2 is FQNEAQ (reference sequence). The CDR3 sequence is 13 residues long.